This T cell receptor (beta chain) was captured by sequencing in a study of T cells in Graves' hyperthyroidism and ophthalmopathy (dated by TCRdb to about 2019). Describing the broader study: Peripheral blood was sampled at the time of initial diagnosis, prior to any treatment. To identify distinguishing TCR V-J signatures, a discovery cohort of around 100 patients was used, comprising under 45 with Graves' ophthalmopathy and approximately 57 with stable Graves' hyperthyroidism. Prospective prediction of ophthalmopathy was tested in an independent validation cohort of 18 to 20 hyperthyroidism patients and 15 to 17 patients who later progressed to ophthalmopathy. The 95 to 100 discovery patients were randomly divided into training and test sets at a 7:3 ratio. In roughly six Graves' hyperthyroidism patients, the study also compared T-cell repertoires from thyroid tissue with T-cell repertoires from blood. After blood sampling, hyperthyroidism patients were treated with methimazole at a starting dose of 30 mg daily, and ophthalmopathy patients were treated with high-dose intravenous methylprednisolone. The paper reports TCR Vbeta CDR3 sequencing of about 140 peripheral blood samples: approximately 43 ophthalmopathy, roughly 80 hyperthyroidism and around 17 progressor patients. Findings and caveats that apply to the study as a whole: Ophthalmopathy was separated from stable hyperthyroidism by a 13 V-J signature model, with 87.88% sensitivity and roughly 81% specificity obtained in cross-validation and 80%/75% obtained in testing. No statistical method was used to set the sample size in advance, and investigators knew the group allocation. Most expanded thyroid clonotypes (frequency above 0.001) were also detected in blood, a finding suggesting that blood repertoires may reflect thyroid immune responses. In validation, the model predicted progression to ophthalmopathy with about 71% sensitivity and approximately 72% specificity, a median of approximately 6.7 months before onset.

This clonotype was found many times. Its antigen has not been determined. The sample holds no much larger clone one base away, and base qualities are not on file. From its cysteine to its phenylalanine, the CDR3 spans 15 amino acids. The read is trimmed to its CDR3 DNA, 45 bases read in frame from base 1. The junction shows trimming of 2 bases on V and 0 bases on J, plus 10 bases between the germline ends. Via the germline V gene (reference sequence), CDR1 is LGHDT and CDR2 YNNKEL. The TCR beta CDR3 regions were amplified from the RNA transcripts. The TCR CDR3 was subjected to a first round of RT-PCR using the HTBI primer set and the Qiagen OneStep RT-PCR kit. Libraries were constructed in a second round of multiplex PCR, after which size selection and purification were carried out. Libraries were sequenced paired-end with 100 bp reads on an Illumina HiSeq2000. Turning to the authors' computational methods: Raw data were processed with SOAPnuke, discarding reads with adapters, uncalled bases, mean Phred below 15, or no exact constant-primer or identifier match. COPE v1.2.5 was used to merge the high-quality paired reads, and each unique nucleotide sequence was defined as a clonotype. MiTCR v1.1 was used to align the clonotypes against IMGT TRBV, TRBD and TRBJ reference segments. Only V-J combinations with frequency above 0.0001, covering 98% to 99.2% of repertoires, were analysed. A TCS score was defined as the ratio of F50 (clonal expansion) to E x V (chaos), with BLOSUM62-based TCRdist applied between CDR3 peptides within each V-J. Welch's t-statistics and random forest reduced around 520 V-J features to fewer than 15, which were used in a naive Bayes classifier (R e1071). The raw public data were reprocessed by TCRdb itself: fastp quality trimming at Q25, MiXCR clonotype calling, in-frame beta chains only. Here each entry gathers all rows of one CDR3 protein and keeps the most common genes and DNA. Clone size and V and J calls follow TCRdb, not the original study. This sample gives more than 450,000 distinct CDR3 sequences in total; around 13% of them show up just once. The ten top clones hold 14% of the sample.

Stable Graves' hyperthyroidism was defined as no progression to ophthalmopathy during 18 months of follow-up. Hyperthyroidism patients were newly diagnosed, had a disease duration of under 2 months, and were aged 18 to 65 years. The study excluded patients with uncontrolled infections, other autoimmune diseases, pregnancy or lactation. Clinical symptoms, serum thyroxine and TRAb, thyroid ultrasound, and orbital computed tomography formed the basis for the diagnoses. PBMCs were isolated from about 9 ml of fresh peripheral blood by Ficoll-Paque density gradient centrifugation. Total RNA was extracted using Trizol reagent, and RNA quality was assessed on an Agilent 2100 Bioanalyzer.

The sequenced material came from blood. This receptor was obtained from a woman aged 40-49 years with Graves' hyperthyroidism. Here the chain combines TRBV3-1 and TRBJ1-1; a weak D assignment points to TRBD1 (6 bases agree). The CDR3 region has the sequence CASSQQGQMNTEAFF. The DNA sequence is TGTGCCAGCAGCCAACAGGGGCAGATGAACACTGAAGCTTTCTTT.